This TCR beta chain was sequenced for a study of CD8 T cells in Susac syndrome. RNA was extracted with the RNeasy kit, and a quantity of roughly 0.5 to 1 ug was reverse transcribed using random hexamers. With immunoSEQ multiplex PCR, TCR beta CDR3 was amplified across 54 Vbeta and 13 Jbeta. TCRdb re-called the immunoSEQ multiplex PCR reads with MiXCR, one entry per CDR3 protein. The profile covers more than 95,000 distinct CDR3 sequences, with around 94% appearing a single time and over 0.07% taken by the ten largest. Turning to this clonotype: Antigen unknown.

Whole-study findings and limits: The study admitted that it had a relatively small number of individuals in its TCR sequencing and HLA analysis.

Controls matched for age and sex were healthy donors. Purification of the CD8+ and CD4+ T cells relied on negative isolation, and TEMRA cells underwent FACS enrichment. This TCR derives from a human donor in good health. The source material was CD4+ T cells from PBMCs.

The CDR3 is CASSPLRESSYNEQFF. The CDR3 region has the DNA TGTGCCAGCAGCCCTTTGAGGGAAAGCTCCTACAATGAGCAGTTCTTC. The chain recombines TRBV4-2 with TRBJ2-1, with D possibly TRBD2 on 5 matching bases. The CDR3 is 16 residues long. V lost 4 bases, J lost 0 bases, and 13 bases lay in between. Germline CDR1 is LGHNA and CDR2 is YNFKEQ.